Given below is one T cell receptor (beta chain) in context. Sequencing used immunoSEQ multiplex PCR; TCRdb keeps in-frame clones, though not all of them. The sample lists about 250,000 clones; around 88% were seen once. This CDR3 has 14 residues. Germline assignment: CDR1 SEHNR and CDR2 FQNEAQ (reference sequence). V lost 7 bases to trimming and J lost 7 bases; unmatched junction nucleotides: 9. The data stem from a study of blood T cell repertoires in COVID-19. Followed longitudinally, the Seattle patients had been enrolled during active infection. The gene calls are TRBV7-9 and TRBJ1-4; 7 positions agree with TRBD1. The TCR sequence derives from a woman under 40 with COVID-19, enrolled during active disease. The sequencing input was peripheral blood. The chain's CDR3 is CASTSGGVGEKLFF. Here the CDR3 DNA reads TGTGCCAGCACGTCAGGGGGTGTCGGTGAAAAACTGTTTTTT. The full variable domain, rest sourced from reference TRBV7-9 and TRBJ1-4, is DTGVSQNPRHKITKRGQNVTFRCDPISEHNRLYWYRQTLGQGPEFLTYFQNEAQLEKSRLLSDRFSAERPKGSFSTLEIQRTEQGDSAMYLCASTSGGVGEKLFFGSGTQLSVL.